This TCR beta chain originates from a study of OX40 agonist ivuxolimab in advanced cancers. Background on the whole study: Ivuxolimab was a fully human IgG2 agonistic monoclonal antibody targeting the costimulatory receptor OX40 (CD134). Intravenous ivuxolimab was administered to patients every 2 weeks at six dose levels: 0.01, 0.1, 0.3, 1.5, 3 and 10 mg/kg. Three dose-escalation patients achieved partial responses, one with hepatocellular carcinoma and two with cutaneous melanoma. In the dose-escalation cohort, 82.7% of patients were male, and the mean age was approximately 55 years, with a range of roughly 20 to 79. The point of sequencing TCRbeta in the periphery was to test whether ivuxolimab changed TCR sequence diversity and drove clonal T-cell expansion. Of the roughly 54 patients in dose escalation, about 20 had hepatocellular carcinoma, approximately 15 had melanoma, 9 had renal cell carcinoma and 9 had head and neck cancer. Prior anti-PD-1, anti-PD-L1 or anti-CTLA-4 therapy was permitted, and approximately 40% of dose-escalation patients had received checkpoint inhibitors. The monotherapy dose-escalation portion (N of about 49 patients) of the phase I ivuxolimab trial is reported in the paper. Study-level results and caveats: The antigen specificity of the peripheral T cells that underwent clonal expansion was not determined. Low levels of normalized T-cell clonal expansion were also shown by some nonresponding patients. In the 0.1-3.0 mg/kg groups, partial responders had among the lowest normalized peripheral clonal expansion, particularly in CD8+ T cells. At doses of 0.1 to 3.0 mg/kg, clonal expansion of both CD4+ and CD8+ T cells in blood was seen between baseline and week 6. On average, CD8+ T cells showed more expanded clones than CD4+ T cells after ivuxolimab.

V and J lose 7 bases and 1 base, and a span of 7 bases separates them. Spanning cysteine to phenylalanine, the CDR3 consists of 12 amino acids. Just CDR3 DNA is preserved here, 36 bases in frame from base 1. CDR1 SNHLY and CDR2 FYNNEI were looked up in the germline V gene. On this clone: Its target antigen remains unknown. No quality values exist for individual bases; no much larger clone is one base distant.

Patients with autoimmune disease history or receiving systemic immunosuppression were excluded from the trial. In every dose cohort, peripheral blood was drawn for TCR sequencing at baseline, cycle 4 day 1, and cycle 7 day 1. The samples were drawn from a first-in-human, open-label, multicenter phase I dose-escalation trial of ivuxolimab. Adults with locally advanced or metastatic melanoma, renal cell, hepatocellular, or head and neck squamous cell carcinoma were enrolled in the trial. Before TCR sequencing, CD4+ T cells and CD8+ T cells were sorted from peripheral blood as separate populations. For sequencing of the TCRbeta CDR3 region, genomic DNA was extracted from the sorted cells. TCRbeta CDR3 regions were sequenced using the immunoSEQ Assay. Held by TCRdb, this immuneACCESS table contains in-frame sequences only and omits some clones. Under half of the omission traces to an unresolved V gene where checked; the cause of the rest is unknown. Present in this sample are 60,000 to 85,000 clones, roughly nine tenths of which were seen just once. The leading ten clones occupy about 0.4% of the sample.

The chain uses TRBV2 and TRBJ2-5; TRBD1 might be the D gene, on 5 matching bases. The material sequenced was CD4+ or CD8+ T cells sorted from blood, taken in a trial of the OX40 agonist ivuxolimab. This TCR was sampled from an adult with an advanced solid tumor such as melanoma, head and neck, liver or kidney cancer. The nucleotide sequence reads as follows: TGTGCCAGCAACAGGCTCCAAGAGACCCAGTACTTC. Its protein reads: CASNRLQETQYF.